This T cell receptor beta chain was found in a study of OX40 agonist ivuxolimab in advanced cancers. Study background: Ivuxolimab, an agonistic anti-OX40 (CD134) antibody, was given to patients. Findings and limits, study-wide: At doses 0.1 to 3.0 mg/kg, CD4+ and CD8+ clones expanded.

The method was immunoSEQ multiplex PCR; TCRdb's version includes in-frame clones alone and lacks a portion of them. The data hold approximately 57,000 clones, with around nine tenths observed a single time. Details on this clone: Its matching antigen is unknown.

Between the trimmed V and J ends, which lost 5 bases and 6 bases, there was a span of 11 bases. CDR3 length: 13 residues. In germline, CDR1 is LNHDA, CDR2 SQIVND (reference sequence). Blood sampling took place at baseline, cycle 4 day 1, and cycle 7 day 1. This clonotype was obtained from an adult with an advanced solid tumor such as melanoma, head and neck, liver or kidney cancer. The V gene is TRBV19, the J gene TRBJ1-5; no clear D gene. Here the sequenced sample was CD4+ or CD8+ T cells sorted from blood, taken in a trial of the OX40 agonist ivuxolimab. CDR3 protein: CASSAARGQPQHF. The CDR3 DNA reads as TGTGCCAGTAGTGCCGCTCGGGGTCAGCCCCAGCATTTT.